A single TCR beta chain is shown here with its context. It was with a sample-barcoded 5' primer and a J-beta primer mix that a second PCR of roughly 7 to 12 cycles was run. TCRdb reprocessed the 5' RACE reads with MiXCR, giving one entry per CDR3 protein. The sample lists roughly 800,000 distinct CDR3 sequences, roughly 34% occurring once. The sample originates from a study of blood T cells in healthy people across ages. Turning to the study itself: Capture via template switching afforded approximately one barcoded beta molecule per two T cells.

This TCR was recovered from a man between 18 and 29 years old in good health. Sequencing input: blood.

CDR3 sequence reads: CASSQEAGGGGWGYTF. CDR3 sequence (DNA): TGTGCCAGCAGCCAAGAGGCAGGGGGGGGCGGATGGGGCTACACCTTC. The chain carries TRBV4-2 and TRBJ1-2, with 7 nucleotides matching TRBD1. Per the germline V gene, CDR1 is LGHNA and CDR2 is YNFKEQ. The CDR3 has 16 residues. V lost 0 bases, J lost 8 bases, and 12 bases stayed unmatched.